This is a list of T cell receptor beta chains from one sample in a study of CD8+ T cells in alopecia areata. Some clones are missing from TCRdb's copy, which holds only in-frame ones; the method was immunoSEQ multiplex PCR. Among 170,000 or so clones listed, around 63% were seen once. Source: CD4+ T cells sorted from blood, taken at week 0. The receptors stem from a human donor with alopecia areata. CDR3s include the opening cysteine and the closing phenylalanine or tryptophan. Fields, in order: J gene, V gene, clone size, D gene, CDR3 protein, CDR3 DNA. D genes are given only for firm matches. Only some rows state a clone size, as once, few, many or a class for expanded clones.

TRBJ1-2,TRBV27,NA,TRBD1,CASSTGQGQFFYGYTF,TGTGCCAGCAGTACCGGACAGGGGCAGTTCTTCTATGGCTACACCTTC
TRBJ1-6,TRBV30,NA,NA,CAWCVGDNSPLHF,TGTGCCTGGTGTGTAGGTGATAATTCACCCCTCCACTTT
TRBJ2-1,TRBV7-2,few,NA,CASSPELGYNEQFF,TGTGCCAGCAGCCCAGAACTAGGTTACAATGAGCAGTTCTTC
TRBJ1-2,TRBV30,NA,NA,CAWSTGNGYTF,TGTGCCTGGAGTACGGGTAATGGCTACACCTTC
TRBJ1-3,TRBV30,NA,TRBD1,CAWRYRDREDTIYF,TGTGCCTGGAGGTACCGGGACAGGGAGGACACCATATATTTT
TRBJ2-2,TRBV9,NA,TRBD2,CASSVGGLAGSGELFF,TGTGCCAGCAGCGTAGGTGGACTAGCGGGGTCCGGGGAGCTGTTTTTT
TRBJ1-1,TRBV5-1,NA,TRBD1,CASSRGDRNTEAFF,TGCGCCAGCAGCCGAGGGGACAGAAACACTGAAGCTTTCTTT
TRBJ2-7,TRBV4-3,NA,TRBD1,CASSQQTGSTYEQYF,TGCGCCAGCAGCCAGCAGACAGGGTCAACCTACGAGCAGTACTTC
TRBJ2-5,TRBV13,NA,TRBD1,CASSSTNRGGETQYF,TGTGCCAGCAGCTCGACAAACAGGGGCGGGGAGACCCAGTACTTC
TRBJ1-2,TRBV5-1,NA,NA,CASSPGDTSYGYTF,TGCGCCAGCAGCCCCGGGGACACCTCCTATGGCTACACCTTC
TRBJ2-5,TRBV27,NA,NA,CASRWTGRAETQYF,TGTGCCAGCAGATGGACAGGGAGGGCAGAGACCCAGTACTTC
TRBJ2-7,TRBV7-6,NA,NA,CASSLDSSGYEQYF,TGTGCCAGCAGCTTAGATTCGTCGGGATACGAGCAGTACTTC
TRBJ1-2,TRBV27,NA,NA,CASSLGLGYGYTF,TGTGCCAGCAGTTTGGGGCTTGGGTATGGCTACACCTTC
TRBJ1-4,TRBV4-3,NA,NA,CASSQQTDFNEKLFF,TGCGCCAGCAGCCAACAAACAGATTTTAATGAAAAACTGTTTTTT
TRBJ2-7,TRBV29-1,NA,NA,CSVVPLGTPREEQYF,TGCAGCGTTGTACCCTTGGGGACACCCCGCGAAGAGCAGTACTTC
TRBJ2-1,TRBV2,few,NA,CASSATHREQFF,TGTGCCAGCAGTGCAACCCACCGTGAGCAGTTCTTC
TRBJ2-7,TRBV19,NA,NA,CASSRTSRNSSYEQYF,TGTGCCAGTAGTCGTACCTCGCGGAATTCCTCCTACGAGCAGTACTTC
TRBJ1-1,TRBV7-9,NA,NA,CASSTPLGAEAFF,TGTGCCAGCAGCACACCACTCGGGGCCGAAGCTTTCTTT
TRBJ2-1,TRBV11-2,NA,TRBD2,CATRGTSGHNEQFF,TGTGCCACCAGGGGGACTAGCGGACACAATGAGCAGTTCTTC
TRBJ2-1,TRBV10-3,NA,NA,CAISDGYNEQFF,TGTGCCATCAGTGACGGATACAATGAGCAGTTCTTC
TRBJ2-3,TRBV14,NA,TRBD2,CASSLPGGLTDTQYF,TGTGCCAGCAGCCTACCGGGGGGACTCACAGATACGCAGTATTTT
TRBJ2-3,TRBV11-3,NA,TRBD2,CASSADRLAESTDTQYF,TGTGCCAGCAGCGCCGACCGACTAGCGGAGAGCACAGATACGCAGTATTTT
TRBJ2-2,TRBV7-8,NA,TRBD1,CASSIQGVLTGELFF,TGTGCCAGCAGCATCCAGGGGGTCCTCACCGGGGAGCTGTTTTTT
TRBJ1-5,TRBV4-1,NA,NA,CASSHNGVGQPQHF,TGCGCCAGCAGCCATAACGGGGTGGGTCAGCCCCAGCATTTT
TRBJ1-2,TRBV29-1,NA,NA,CTEYGYTF,TGCACCGAGTATGGCTACACCTTC
TRBJ2-3,TRBV7-6,few,NA,CASSSLPSTDTQYF,TGTGCCAGCAGCTCTCTACCTAGCACAGATACGCAGTATTTT
TRBJ2-3,TRBV9,NA,TRBD2,CASSVSGGALDTQYF,TGTGCCAGCAGCGTTTCCGGGGGGGCCCTTGATACGCAGTATTTT
TRBJ1-1,TRBV29-1,few,NA,CSVAPRGFTEAFF,TGCAGCGTTGCCCCGAGGGGTTTCACTGAAGCTTTCTTT
TRBJ1-2,TRBV30,once,NA,CASQEERNYGYTF,TGTGCCTCACAAGAGGAGAGAAACTATGGCTACACCTTC
TRBJ2-7,TRBV9,NA,TRBD1,CASSVSDRGIPTRQYF,TGTGCCAGCAGCGTATCCGACAGGGGGATACCTACGAGGCAGTACTTC
TRBJ2-6,TRBV29-1,few,NA,CSALGGANVLTF,TGCAGCGCTCTCGGGGGAGCCAACGTCCTGACTTTC
TRBJ1-5,TRBV7-2,few,NA,CASSLAANSNQPQHF,TGTGCCAGCAGCTTAGCCGCCAATAGCAATCAGCCCCAGCATTTT
TRBJ1-2,TRBV19,NA,TRBD1,CASSPRDRNYGYTF,TGTGCCAGTAGCCCAAGGGACAGAAACTATGGCTACACCTTC
TRBJ1-1,TRBV29-1,NA,NA,CSVVRGAAVTEAFF,TGCAGCGTTGTCAGGGGCGCGGCAGTCACTGAAGCTTTCTTT
TRBJ1-1,TRBV12-5,NA,TRBD1,CASGLTQGGNTEAFF,TGTGCTAGTGGTTTGACACAGGGGGGGAACACTGAAGCTTTCTTT
TRBJ1-2,TRBV29-1,few,NA,CSVGWVHRSGYTF,TGCAGCGTTGGGTGGGTCCATCGGAGTGGCTACACCTTC
TRBJ1-6,TRBV25-1,few,NA,CASSPPIGGGSPLHF,TGTGCCAGCAGCCCCCCTATCGGGGGAGGTTCACCCCTCCACTTT
TRBJ2-2,TRBV25-1,NA,NA,CASSESVRVKGELFF,TGTGCCAGCAGTGAAAGTGTCAGGGTGAAAGGGGAGCTGTTTTTT
TRBJ1-5,TRBV30,NA,TRBD1,CAWSLTGTSNQPQHF,TGTGCCTGGAGTTTGACAGGGACTAGCAATCAGCCCCAGCATTTT
TRBJ1-4,TRBV29-1,NA,NA,CSVVDARSTNEKLFF,TGCAGCGTTGTGGACGCCCGTTCAACTAATGAAAAACTGTTTTTT
TRBJ2-6,TRBV25-1,NA,NA,CASSGDAGANVLTF,TGTGCCAGCAGTGGGGACGCTGGGGCCAACGTCCTGACTTTC
TRBJ1-2,TRBV29-1,NA,NA,CSVLSDTHVIANYGYTF,TGCAGCGTTTTAAGTGACACTCACGTTATCGCTAACTATGGCTACACCTTC
TRBJ2-3,TRBV30,NA,TRBD2,CAWKRLAGSSTQYF,TGTGCCTGGAAGAGACTAGCGGGTTCCTCTACGCAGTATTTT
TRBJ1-2,TRBV7-2,few,TRBD1,CASSLATGTGVYGYTF,TGTGCCAGCAGCTTAGCGACCGGGACAGGGGTCTATGGCTACACCTTC
TRBJ1-4,TRBV9,NA,NA,CASRSSENEKLFF,TGTGCCAGCAGATCGTCCGAGAATGAAAAACTGTTTTTT